The source of this TCR beta chain is a study of T cell repertoires in cytomegalovirus infection. In the study overall: Recently identified HLA-C-restricted CMV epitopes and well-studied HLA-B-restricted CMV epitopes were used by the study. Study-level results: Predominance within the ex vivo response was attributable to HLA-C-restricted CMV-specific TCR beta clonotypes.

With regard to this clonotype: The antigen is unknown.

TCRdb ran MiXCR on the reads and lists one entry per CDR3 protein. The sample consists of some 99,000 distinct CDR3 sequences, around 28% of them appearing once. CDR3 length equals 11 residues. Per the germline V gene, CDR1 is MNHEY and CDR2 is SMNVEV (reference sequence). Between the trimmed V and J ends, which lost 6 bases and 1 base, there was a span of 4 bases. The V call is TRBV27, the J call TRBJ2-7; no clear D. This TCR derives from a human donor in good health (CMV status not recorded). Some clones in this sample may be carry-over from other donors' samples. The sequencing used CD8+ T cells from cultured PBMCs, collected from culture after CMV antigen stimulation. This chain's CDR3 is CASRTSYEQYF. The DNA for the CDR3 is TGTGCCAGCAGGACATCCTACGAGCAGTACTTC.